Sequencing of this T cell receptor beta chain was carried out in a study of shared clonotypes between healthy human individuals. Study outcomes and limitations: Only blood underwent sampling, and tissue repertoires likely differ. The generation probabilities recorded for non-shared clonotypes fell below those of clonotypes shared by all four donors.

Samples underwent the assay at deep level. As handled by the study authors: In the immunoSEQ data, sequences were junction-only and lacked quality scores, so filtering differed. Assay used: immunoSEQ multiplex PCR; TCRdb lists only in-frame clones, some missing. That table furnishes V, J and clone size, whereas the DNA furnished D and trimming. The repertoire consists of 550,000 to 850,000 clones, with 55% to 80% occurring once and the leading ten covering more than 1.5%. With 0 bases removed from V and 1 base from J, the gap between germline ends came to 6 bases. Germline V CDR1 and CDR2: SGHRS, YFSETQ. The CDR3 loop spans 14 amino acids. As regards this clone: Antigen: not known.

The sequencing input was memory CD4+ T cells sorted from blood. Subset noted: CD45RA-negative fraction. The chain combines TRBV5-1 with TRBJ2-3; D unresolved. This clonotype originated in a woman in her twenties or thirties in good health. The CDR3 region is CASSLAVGTDTQYF. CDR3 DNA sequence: TGCGCCAGCAGCTTGGCCGTTGGCACAGATACGCAGTATTTT.